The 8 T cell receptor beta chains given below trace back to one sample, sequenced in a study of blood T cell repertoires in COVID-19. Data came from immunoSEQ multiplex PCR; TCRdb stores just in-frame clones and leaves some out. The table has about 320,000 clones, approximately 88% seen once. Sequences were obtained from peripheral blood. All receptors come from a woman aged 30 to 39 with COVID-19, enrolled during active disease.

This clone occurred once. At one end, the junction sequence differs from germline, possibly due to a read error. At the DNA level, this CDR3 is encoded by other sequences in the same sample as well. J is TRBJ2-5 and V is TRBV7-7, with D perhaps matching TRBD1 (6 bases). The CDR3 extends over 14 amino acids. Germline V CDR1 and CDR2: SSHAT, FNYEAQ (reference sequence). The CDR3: CASSLAGQGETQYF. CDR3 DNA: TGTGCTAGCAGCTTAGCCGGCCAGGGGGAGACCCAGTACTTC.

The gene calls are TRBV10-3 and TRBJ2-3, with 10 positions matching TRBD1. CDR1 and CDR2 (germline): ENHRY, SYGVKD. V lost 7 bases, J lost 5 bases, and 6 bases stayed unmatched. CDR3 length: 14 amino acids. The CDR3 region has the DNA TGTGCCATCAACGACAGGGGGCAGATAGATACGCAGTATTTT. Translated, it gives CAINDRGQIDTQYF.

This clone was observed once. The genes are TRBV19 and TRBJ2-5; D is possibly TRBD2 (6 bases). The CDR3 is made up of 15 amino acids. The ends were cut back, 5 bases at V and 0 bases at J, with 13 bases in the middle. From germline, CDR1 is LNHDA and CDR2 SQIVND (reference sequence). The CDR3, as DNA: TGTGCCAGTAGTTTTAGGGAGGACGACCAAGAGACCCAGTACTTC. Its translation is CASSFREDDQETQYF.

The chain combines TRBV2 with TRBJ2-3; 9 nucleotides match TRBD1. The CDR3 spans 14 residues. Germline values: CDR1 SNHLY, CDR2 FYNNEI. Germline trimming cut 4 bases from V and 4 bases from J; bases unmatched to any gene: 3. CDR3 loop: CASSGGQGPDTQYF. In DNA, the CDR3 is TGTGCCAGCAGTGGAGGACAGGGGCCAGATACGCAGTATTTT.

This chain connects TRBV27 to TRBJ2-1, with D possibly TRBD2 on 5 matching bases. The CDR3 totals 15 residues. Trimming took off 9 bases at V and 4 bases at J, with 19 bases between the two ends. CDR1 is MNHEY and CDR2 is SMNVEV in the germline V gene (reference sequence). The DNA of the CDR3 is TGTGCCAGTCACCGCGTGGGAGACCCATACAATGAGCAGTTCTTC. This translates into CASHRVGDPYNEQFF.

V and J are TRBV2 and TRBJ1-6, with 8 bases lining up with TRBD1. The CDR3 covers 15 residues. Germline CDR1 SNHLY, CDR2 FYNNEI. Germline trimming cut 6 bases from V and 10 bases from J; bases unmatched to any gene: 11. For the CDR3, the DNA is TGTGCCAGCAGCCCCGGACAGGGCATTCGGTCACCCCTCCACTTT. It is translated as CASSPGQGIRSPLHF.

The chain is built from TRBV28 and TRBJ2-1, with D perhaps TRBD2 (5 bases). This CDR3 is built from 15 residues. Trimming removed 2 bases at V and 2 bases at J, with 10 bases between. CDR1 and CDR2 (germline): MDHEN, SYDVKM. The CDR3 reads CASSLITGTYNEQFF. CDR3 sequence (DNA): TGTGCCAGCAGTTTAATTACGGGGACCTACAATGAGCAGTTCTTC.

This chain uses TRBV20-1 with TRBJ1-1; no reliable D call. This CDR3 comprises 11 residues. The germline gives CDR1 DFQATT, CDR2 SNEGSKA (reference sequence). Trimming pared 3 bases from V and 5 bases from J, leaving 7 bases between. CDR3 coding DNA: TGCAGTGCTAGCGGGAGGACTGAAGCTTTCTTT. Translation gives CSASGRTEAFF.